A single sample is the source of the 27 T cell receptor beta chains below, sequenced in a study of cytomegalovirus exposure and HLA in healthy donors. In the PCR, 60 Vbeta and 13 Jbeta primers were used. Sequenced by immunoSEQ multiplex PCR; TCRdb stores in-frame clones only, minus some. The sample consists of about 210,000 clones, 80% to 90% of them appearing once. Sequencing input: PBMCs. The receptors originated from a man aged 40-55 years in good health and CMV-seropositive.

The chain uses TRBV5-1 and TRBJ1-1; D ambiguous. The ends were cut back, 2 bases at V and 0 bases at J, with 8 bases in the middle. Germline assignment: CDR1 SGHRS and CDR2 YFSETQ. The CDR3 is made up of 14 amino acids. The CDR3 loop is CASSFESMNTEAFF. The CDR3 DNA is TGCGCCAGCAGCTTCGAGTCCATGAACACTGAAGCTTTCTTT. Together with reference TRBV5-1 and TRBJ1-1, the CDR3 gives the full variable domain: KAGVTQTPRYLIKTRGQQVTLSCSPISGHRSVSWYQQTPGQGLQFLFEYFSETQRNKGNFPGRFSGRQFSNSRSEMNVSTLELGDSALYLCASSFESMNTEAFFGQGTRLTVV.

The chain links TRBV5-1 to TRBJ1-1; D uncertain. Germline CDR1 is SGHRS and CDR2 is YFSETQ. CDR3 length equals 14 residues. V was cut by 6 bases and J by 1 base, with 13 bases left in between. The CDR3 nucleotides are TGCGCCAGCACCATAACCTCGGGGAACACTGAAGCTTTCTTT. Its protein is CASTITSGNTEAFF.

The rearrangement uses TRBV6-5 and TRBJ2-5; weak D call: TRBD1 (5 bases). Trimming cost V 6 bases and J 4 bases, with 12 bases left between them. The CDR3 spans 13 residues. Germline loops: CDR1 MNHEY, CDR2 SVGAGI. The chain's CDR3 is CASRSGPRETQYF. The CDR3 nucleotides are TGTGCCAGCAGATCAGGGCCCCGAGAGACCCAGTACTTC.

This CDR3 is CAWSEVSGSHEQYF. CDR3 coding DNA: TGTGCCTGGAGTGAGGTTAGCGGGAGCCACGAGCAGTACTTC. The J gene is TRBJ2-7, the V gene TRBV30; TRBD2 matches 9 bases. After removal of 1 base from V and 5 bases from J, the junction contained 6 bases not matched to a gene. The germline V gene encodes CDR1 GTSNPN and CDR2 SVGIG (reference sequence). CDR3 length: 14 amino acids. The full variable domain, with the rest looked up from reference TRBV30 and TRBJ2-7, is SQTIHQWPATLVQPVGSPLSLECTVEGTSNPNLYWYRQAAGRGLQLLFYSVGIGQISSEVPQNLSASRPQDRQFILSSKKLLLSDSGFYLCAWSEVSGSHEQYFGPGTRLTVT.

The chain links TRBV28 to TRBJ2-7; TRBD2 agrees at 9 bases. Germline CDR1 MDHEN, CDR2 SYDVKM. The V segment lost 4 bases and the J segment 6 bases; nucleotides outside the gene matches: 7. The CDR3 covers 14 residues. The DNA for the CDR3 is TGTGCCAGCAGTTACCCACTAGCGGGTGGCGAGCAGTACTTC. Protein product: CASSYPLAGGEQYF. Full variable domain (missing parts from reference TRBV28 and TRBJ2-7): DVKVTQSSRYLVKRTGEKVFLECVQDMDHENMFWYRQDPGLGLRLIYFSYDVKMKEKGDIPEGYSVSREKKERFSLILESASTNQTSMYLCASSYPLAGGEQYFGPGTRLTVT.

The CDR3 spells CASSQDMSQGANYGYTF. The CDR3 DNA reads TGTGCCAGCAGCCAAGATATGTCGCAGGGGGCTAACTATGGCTACACCTTC. V gene TRBV4-2 combines with J gene TRBJ1-2; 7 bases align to TRBD1. The CDR3 loop spans 17 amino acids. Germline loops: CDR1 LGHNA, CDR2 YNFKEQ. After removal of 0 bases from V and 0 bases from J, the junction contained 7 bases not matched to a gene.

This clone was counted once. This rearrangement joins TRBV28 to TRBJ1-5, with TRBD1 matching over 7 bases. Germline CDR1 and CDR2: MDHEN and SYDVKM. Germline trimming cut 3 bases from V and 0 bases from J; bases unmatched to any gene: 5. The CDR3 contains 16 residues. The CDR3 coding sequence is TGTGCCAGCAGTTTTGACAGGGCACATAGCAATCAGCCCCAGCATTTT. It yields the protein CASSFDRAHSNQPQHF.

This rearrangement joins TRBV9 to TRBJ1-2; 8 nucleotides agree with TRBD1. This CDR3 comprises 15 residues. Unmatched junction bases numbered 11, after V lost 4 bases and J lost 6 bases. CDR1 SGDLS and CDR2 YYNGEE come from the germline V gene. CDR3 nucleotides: TGTGCCAGCAGCCCGCTGAAACAGGGGGGGAATGGCTACACCTTC. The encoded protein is CASSPLKQGGNGYTF.

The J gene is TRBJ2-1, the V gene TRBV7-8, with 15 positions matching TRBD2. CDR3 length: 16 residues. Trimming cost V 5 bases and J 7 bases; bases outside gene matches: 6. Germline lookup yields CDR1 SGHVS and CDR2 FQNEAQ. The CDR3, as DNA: TGTGCCAGCAGCCCAGAGGGACTAGCGGGAGGAAATGAGCAGTTCTTC. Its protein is CASSPEGLAGGNEQFF. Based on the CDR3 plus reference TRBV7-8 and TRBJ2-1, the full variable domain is GAGVSQSPRYKVAKRGQDVALRCDPISGHVSLFWYQQALGQGPEFLTYFQNEAQLDKSGLPSDRFFAERPEGSVSTLKIQRTQQEDSAVYLCASSPEGLAGGNEQFFGPGTRLTVL.

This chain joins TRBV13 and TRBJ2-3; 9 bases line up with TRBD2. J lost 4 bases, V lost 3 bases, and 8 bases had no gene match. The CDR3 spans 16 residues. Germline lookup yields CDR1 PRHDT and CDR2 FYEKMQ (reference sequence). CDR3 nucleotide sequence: TGTGCCAGCAGCTTGGGCGGGAGGGCCCAAGCAGATACGCAGTATTTT. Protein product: CASSLGGRAQADTQYF.

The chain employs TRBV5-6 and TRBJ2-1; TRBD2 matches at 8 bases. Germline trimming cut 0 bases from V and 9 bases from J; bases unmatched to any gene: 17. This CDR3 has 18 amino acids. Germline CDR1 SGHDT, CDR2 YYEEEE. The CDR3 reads CASSLEAASGWGGGEQFF. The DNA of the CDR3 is TGTGCCAGCAGCTTGGAGGCGGCTAGCGGGTGGGGAGGTGGTGAGCAGTTCTTC.

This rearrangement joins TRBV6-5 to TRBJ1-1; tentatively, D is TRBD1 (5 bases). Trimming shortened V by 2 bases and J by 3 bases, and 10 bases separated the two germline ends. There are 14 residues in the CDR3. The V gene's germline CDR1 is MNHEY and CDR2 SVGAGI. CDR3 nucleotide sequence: TGTGCCAGCAGTTACGAATCAGGGTACACTGAAGCTTTCTTT. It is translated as CASSYESGYTEAFF.

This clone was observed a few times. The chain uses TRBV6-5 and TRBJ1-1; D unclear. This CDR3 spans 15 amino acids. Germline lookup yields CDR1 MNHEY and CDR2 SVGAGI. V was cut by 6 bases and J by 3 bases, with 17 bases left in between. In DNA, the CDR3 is TGTGCCAGCAGACCCTCGTCGTGGGCTGACACTGAAGCTTTCTTT. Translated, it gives CASRPSSWADTEAFF.

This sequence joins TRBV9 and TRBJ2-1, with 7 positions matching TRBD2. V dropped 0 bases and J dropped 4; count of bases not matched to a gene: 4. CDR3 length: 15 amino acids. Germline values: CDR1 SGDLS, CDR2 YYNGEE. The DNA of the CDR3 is TGTGCCAGCAGCGTAGATGAGCGGGGATACAATGAGCAGTTCTTC. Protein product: CASSVDERGYNEQFF.

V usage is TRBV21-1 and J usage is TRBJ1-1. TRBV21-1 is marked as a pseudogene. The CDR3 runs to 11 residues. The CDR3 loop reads CASIPWLEAFF. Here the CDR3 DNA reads TGTGCCAGCATTCCTTGGCTGGAGGCTTTCTTT.

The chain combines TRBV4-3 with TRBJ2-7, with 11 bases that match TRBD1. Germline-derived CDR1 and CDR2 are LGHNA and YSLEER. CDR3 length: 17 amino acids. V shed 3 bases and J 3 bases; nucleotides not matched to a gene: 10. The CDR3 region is CASSQTHDGTGGYEQYF. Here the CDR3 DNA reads TGCGCCAGCAGCCAGACTCATGACGGGACAGGGGGCTACGAGCAGTACTTC.

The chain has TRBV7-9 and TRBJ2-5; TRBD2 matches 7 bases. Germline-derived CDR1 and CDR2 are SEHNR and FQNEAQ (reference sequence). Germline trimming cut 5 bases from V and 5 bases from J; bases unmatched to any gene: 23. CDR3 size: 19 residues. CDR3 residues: CASSLQKALAAPERETQYF. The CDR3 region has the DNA TGTGCCAGCAGCCTCCAAAAGGCGCTAGCGGCCCCCGAACGGGAGACCCAGTACTTC.

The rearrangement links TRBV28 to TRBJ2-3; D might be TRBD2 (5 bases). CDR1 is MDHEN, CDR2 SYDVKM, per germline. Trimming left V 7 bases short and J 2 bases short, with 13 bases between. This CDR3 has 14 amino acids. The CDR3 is CASTATRSTDTQYF. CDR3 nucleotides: TGTGCCAGCACTGCTACTAGGTCCACAGATACGCAGTATTTT.

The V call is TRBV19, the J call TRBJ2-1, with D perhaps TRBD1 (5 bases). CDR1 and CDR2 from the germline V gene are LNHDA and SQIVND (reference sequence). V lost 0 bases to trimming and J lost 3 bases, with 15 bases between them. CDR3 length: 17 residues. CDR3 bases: TGTGCCAGTAGTATAGACTTTGGTCAGGGCGGCTACAATGAGCAGTTCTTC. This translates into CASSIDFGQGGYNEQFF.

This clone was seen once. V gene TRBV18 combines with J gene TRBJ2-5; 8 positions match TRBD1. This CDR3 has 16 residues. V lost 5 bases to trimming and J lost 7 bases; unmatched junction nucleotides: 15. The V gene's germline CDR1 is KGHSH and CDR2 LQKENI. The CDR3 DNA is TGTGCCAGCTCATCAATCCCCCAGGGGGCGCAGGGGACCCAGTACTTC. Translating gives CASSSIPQGAQGTQYF.

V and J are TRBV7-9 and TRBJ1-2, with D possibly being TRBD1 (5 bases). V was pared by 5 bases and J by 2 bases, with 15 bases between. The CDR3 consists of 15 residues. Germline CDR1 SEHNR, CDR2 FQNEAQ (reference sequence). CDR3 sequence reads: CASSTNTAGNYGYTF. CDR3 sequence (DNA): TGTGCCAGCAGCACTAACACGGCAGGGAACTATGGCTACACCTTC.

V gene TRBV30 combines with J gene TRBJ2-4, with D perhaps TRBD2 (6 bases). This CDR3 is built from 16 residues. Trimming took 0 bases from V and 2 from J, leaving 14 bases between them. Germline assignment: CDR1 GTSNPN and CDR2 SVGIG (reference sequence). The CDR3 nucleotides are TGTGCCTGGAGTGTACTTAAAAGCGGGTCCAAAAACATTCAGTACTTC. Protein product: CAWSVLKSGSKNIQYF. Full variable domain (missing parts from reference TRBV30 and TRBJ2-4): SQTIHQWPATLVQPVGSPLSLECTVEGTSNPNLYWYRQAAGRGLQLLFYSVGIGQISSEVPQNLSASRPQDRQFILSSKKLLLSDSGFYLCAWSVLKSGSKNIQYFGAGTRLSVL.

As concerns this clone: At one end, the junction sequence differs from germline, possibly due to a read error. The CDR3 is CASSTENTGHNEQFF. The CDR3 coding sequence is TGTGCTAGCAGCACGGAGAACACAGGACACAATGAGCAGTTCTTC. The chain couples TRBV7-7 to TRBJ2-1; D perhaps matches TRBD1 (5 bases). This CDR3 has 15 amino acids. Germline assignment: CDR1 SSHAT and CDR2 FNYEAQ (reference sequence).

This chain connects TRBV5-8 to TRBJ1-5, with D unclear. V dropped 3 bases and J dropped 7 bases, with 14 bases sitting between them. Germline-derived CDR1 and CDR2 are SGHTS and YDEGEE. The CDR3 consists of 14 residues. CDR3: CASSWRTGRQPQHF. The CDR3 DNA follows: TGTGCCAGCAGCTGGAGGACGGGTCGACAGCCCCAGCATTTT. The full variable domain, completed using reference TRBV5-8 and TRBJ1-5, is EAGVTQSPTHLIKTRGQQATLRCSPISGHTSVYWYQQALGLGLQFLLWYDEGEERNRGNFPPRFSGRQFPNYSSELNVNALELEDSALYLCASSWRTGRQPQHFGDGTRLSIL.

This CDR3 is CASSLEEGEQYF. CDR3 sequence (DNA): TGTGCCAGCAGCTTAGAGGAGGGCGAGCAGTACTTC. The chain combines TRBV11-2 with TRBJ2-7; D is perhaps TRBD2 (6 bases). CDR3 length: 12 residues. Per the germline V gene, CDR1 is SGHAT and CDR2 is FQNNGV. The V and J ends lost 0 bases and 6 bases respectively, with 6 bases between them. The full variable domain, rest sourced from reference TRBV11-2 and TRBJ2-7, is EAGVAQSPRYKIIEKRQSVAFWCNPISGHATLYWYQQILGQGPKLLIQFQNNGVVDDSQLPKDRFSAERLKGVDSTLKIQPAKLEDSAVYLCASSLEEGEQYFGPGTRLTVT.

CDR3: CASTGEVGTEAFF. The DNA of the CDR3 is TGTGCCAGCACCGGGGAGGTTGGGACTGAAGCTTTCTTT. This chain links TRBV2 with TRBJ1-1, with D uncertain. The CDR3 sequence is 13 residues long. Trimming left V 7 bases short and J 5 bases short, with 14 bases between. From germline, CDR1 is SNHLY and CDR2 FYNNEI.

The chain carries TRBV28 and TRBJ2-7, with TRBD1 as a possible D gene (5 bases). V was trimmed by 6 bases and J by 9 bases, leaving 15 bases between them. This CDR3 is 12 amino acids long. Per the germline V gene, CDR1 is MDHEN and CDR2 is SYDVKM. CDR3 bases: TGTGCCAGCAGCCGGACACCTTCCGGGCAGTACTTC. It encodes CASSRTPSGQYF. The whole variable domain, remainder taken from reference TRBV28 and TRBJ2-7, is DVKVTQSSRYLVKRTGEKVFLECVQDMDHENMFWYRQDPGLGLRLIYFSYDVKMKEKGDIPEGYSVSREKKERFSLILESASTNQTSMYLCASSRTPSGQYFGPGTRLTVT.